This passage covers 21 T cell receptor beta chains from one sample sequenced in a study of T cells in Graves' hyperthyroidism and ophthalmopathy. TCR beta CDR3 sequences were amplified from RNA transcripts. Using the HTBI primer set, a first-round RT-PCR was run on the TCR CDR3. MiXCR, applied by TCRdb to the multiplex PCR reads, yields one record per CDR3 protein. The sample holds more than 450,000 distinct CDR3 sequences, about 20% seen once. Sequenced input: blood. These receptors all stem from a man aged 40-49 years with Graves' ophthalmopathy.

This clonotype came up a few times. The V call is TRBV12-3 or TRBV12-4, the J call TRBJ2-5; D may correspond to TRBD1 or TRBD2 (6 bases each). V gave up 6 bases and J gave up 4 bases, with 15 bases separating them. The CDR3 is 14 amino acids. The CDR3 loop is CASRGASRGETQYF. The CDR3 DNA reads as TGTGCCAGCAGGGGGGCCTCGCGGGGAGAGACCCAGTACTTC.

This clonotype turned up a few times. The chain has TRBV10-2 and TRBJ2-1; D uncertain. This CDR3 has 16 amino acids. Per the germline V gene, CDR1 is WSHSY and CDR2 is SAAADI. The V end was cut by 6 bases, the J end by 0 bases, with 15 bases between. Here the CDR3 reads CASSNFDPSSYNEQFF. The CDR3 DNA reads TGCGCCAGCAGCAACTTCGACCCGAGCTCCTACAATGAGCAGTTCTTC.

The chain uses TRBV5-1 and TRBJ2-5; no definite D call. V was shortened by 0 bases and J by 4 bases, with 10 bases between the two germline ends. The germline gives CDR1 SGHRS, CDR2 YFSETQ. The CDR3 loop spans 14 amino acids. The CDR3 sequence: CASSLGHNGETQYF. CDR3 DNA: TGCGCCAGCAGCTTGGGTCATAATGGAGAGACCCAGTACTTC.

This chain connects TRBV6-1 to TRBJ2-6; 7 bases line up with TRBD1. CDR3 length: 17 residues. Trimming cost V 5 bases and J 0 bases; bases outside gene matches: 7. In germline, CDR1 is MNHNS, CDR2 SASEGT. CDR3 amino acids: CASSTGTAYSGANVLTF. In nucleotides, the CDR3 is TGTGCCAGCAGTACCGGGACAGCCTACTCTGGGGCCAACGTCCTGACTTTC.

This sequence joins TRBV5-8 and TRBJ2-7, with TRBD2 matching 11 bases. CDR3 length: 16 amino acids. J gave up 7 bases and V 4 bases, and 13 bases lay outside the gene matches. Per the germline V gene, CDR1 is SGHTS and CDR2 is YDEGEE. CDR3 residues: CASSQASGGRRREQYF. CDR3 bases: TGTGCCAGCAGCCAGGCTAGCGGGGGGCGACGGCGGGAGCAGTACTTC. The full variable domain, in which reference TRBV5-8 and TRBJ2-7 provide the parts outside the CDR3, is EAGVTQSPTHLIKTRGQQATLRCSPISGHTSVYWYQQALGLGLQFLLWYDEGEERNRGNFPPRFSGRQFPNYSSELNVNALELEDSALYLCASSQASGGRRREQYFGPGTRLTVT.

The sample holds many counts of this clonotype. The chain uses TRBV2 and TRBJ1-3, with TRBD1 as a possible D gene (6 bases). Germline CDR1 is SNHLY and CDR2 is FYNNEI. There are 14 residues in the CDR3. The V and J ends lost 6 bases and 4 bases respectively, with 13 bases between them. This CDR3 reads CASRGTINGNTIYF. CDR3 DNA: TGTGCCAGCAGGGGGACAATCAACGGAAACACCATATATTTT.

V is TRBV7-9 and J is TRBJ2-5, with 8 bases that match TRBD1. Germline assignment: CDR1 SEHNR and CDR2 FQNEAQ (reference sequence). This CDR3 is built from 16 residues. The V and J ends lost 2 bases and 6 bases, in that order; junction bases with no gene match: 11. The CDR3 DNA reads as TGTGCCAGCAGCTTAAACATGGCAGGGGGCCTGAAGACCCAGTACTTC. Encoded protein: CASSLNMAGGLKTQYF.

This clonotype was observed a few times. The genes are TRBV5-4 and TRBJ1-1, with a weak D call TRBD1 (5 bases). Germline CDR1 and CDR2: SGHNT and YYREEE (reference sequence). Trimming stripped 0 bases from V and 6 bases from J, with 12 bases between. This CDR3 region has 14 residues. In nucleotides, the CDR3 is TGTGCCAGCAGCTTGGATGGCAGGGAGGCTGAAGCTTTCTTT. This sequence encodes CASSLDGREAEAFF.

The V gene is TRBV6-1, the J gene TRBJ2-7; D gene uncertain. V was cut by 5 bases and J by 2 bases, with 13 bases left in between. Germline values: CDR1 MNHNS, CDR2 SASEGT. There are 14 residues in the CDR3. In nucleotides, the CDR3 is TGTGCCAGCAGTCCAACATCCCCGACCTACGAGCAGTACTTC. It yields the protein CASSPTSPTYEQYF.

This clonotype occurred many times. The gene calls are TRBV3-1 and TRBJ2-5; weak D call: TRBD2 (6 bases). This CDR3 contains 13 residues. Trimming left V 3 bases short and J 5 bases short, with 10 bases between. Germline CDR1 reads LGHDT; CDR2 reads YNNKEL (reference sequence). CDR3 coding DNA: TGTGCCAGCAGCCACGGGGGAGAGGAGACCCAGTACTTC. Its protein product is CASSHGGEETQYF.

This chain links TRBV5-1 with TRBJ2-7, with 9 nucleotides matching TRBD2. After removal of 2 bases from V and 5 bases from J, the junction contained 8 bases not matched to a gene. Germline CDR1 reads SGHRS; CDR2 reads YFSETQ. The CDR3 contains 15 residues. For the CDR3, the DNA is TGCGCCAGCAGCTTTAGCGGGGGTAAAATGGACGAGCAGTACTTC. This gives the protein CASSFSGGKMDEQYF.

The rearrangement joins TRBV20-1 to TRBJ2-1; 10 bases align to TRBD1. Losses at the gene ends were 6 bases for V and 9 bases for J; bases not matched to a gene: 8. The CDR3 has 13 amino acids. Germline CDR1 reads DFQATT; CDR2 reads SNEGSKA (reference sequence). In DNA form, the CDR3 reads TGCAGTGCGGGGACAGGGGCCTGGTTTGAGCAGTTCTTC. Amino acid sequence: CSAGTGAWFEQFF.

This clonotype was counted only a few times. The chain has TRBV10-3 and TRBJ2-1; 8 bases align to TRBD2. This CDR3 has 16 amino acids. CDR1 and CDR2 from the germline V gene are ENHRY and SYGVKD. V trimming: 0 bases; J trimming: 7 bases; junction bases outside the gene matches: 8. CDR3 sequence: CAISESPSGSGNEQFF. The CDR3 DNA reads as TGTGCCATCAGTGAGTCGCCAAGCGGGAGCGGAAATGAGCAGTTCTTC.

This clonotype was counted ten times or more. CDR3 coding DNA: TGTGCCAGCAGTTCCTGGGAGCGGGACGAGCAGTACTTC. It encodes CASSSWERDEQYF. This rearrangement joins TRBV27 to TRBJ2-7, with a tentative D call TRBD2 (6 bases). CDR3 length: 13 amino acids. V was trimmed by 4 bases and J by 5 bases, leaving 12 bases between them. In germline, CDR1 is MNHEY, CDR2 SMNVEV (reference sequence).

V usage is TRBV9 and J usage is TRBJ2-7; possible D gene TRBD2, 5 bases. In germline, CDR1 is SGDLS, CDR2 YYNGEE. This CDR3 is built from 14 residues. V was trimmed by 0 bases and J by 3 bases, leaving 10 bases between them. CDR3 DNA sequence: TGTGCCAGCAGCGTAGATCCTGACTACTACGAGCAGTACTTC. This sequence encodes CASSVDPDYYEQYF.

This clonotype was observed a few times. V usage is TRBV12-3 or TRBV12-4 and J usage is TRBJ2-2, with 12 positions matching TRBD1. This CDR3 is built from 15 residues. Trimming took 5 bases from V and 7 from J; bases not matched to a gene: 5. CDR3 nucleotides: TGTGCCAGCAGTCCCGGGACAGGGGGCAGCGGGGAGCTGTTTTTT. Translating gives CASSPGTGGSGELFF.

The CDR3 reads CASSLRRALATGELFF. Written as DNA, the CDR3 is TGTGCCAGCAGCCTACGCCGGGCGCTCGCCACCGGGGAGCTGTTTTTT. V gene TRBV3-1 combines with J gene TRBJ2-2; D is undetermined. Trimming left V 4 bases short and J 4 bases short, with 16 bases between. The CDR3 extends over 16 amino acids. Looked up from germline, CDR1 is LGHDT and CDR2 is YNNKEL (reference sequence).

The V and J genes are TRBV19 and TRBJ1-5; possibly TRBD1 for D (6 bases). Germline CDR1 and CDR2: LNHDA and SQIVND (reference sequence). This CDR3 is 16 amino acids long. The V end lost 5 bases, the J end lost 3 bases, and 17 bases lay between the germline ends. The CDR3, as DNA: TGTGCCAGTAGTCCCCAGGGGCTTAGGAACAATCAGCCCCAGCATTTT. This sequence encodes CASSPQGLRNNQPQHF.

The chain recombines TRBV10-3 with TRBJ2-7; 14 bases map to TRBD2. This CDR3 has 18 amino acids. With V trimmed by 6 bases and J by 5 bases, 15 bases remained unmatched. Germline V gene lookup returns CDR1 ENHRY and CDR2 SYGVKD. CDR3 bases: TGTGCCATCAGAAATATCCCGGGACTAGCGGGAGAGTTTAACGAGCAGTACTTC. Its translation is CAIRNIPGLAGEFNEQYF.

This clonotype was seen a handful of times. The V gene is TRBV29-1, the J gene TRBJ2-1; D possibly corresponds to TRBD2 (5 bases). Trimming pared 6 bases from V and 4 bases from J, leaving 10 bases between. CDR1 is SQVTM, CDR2 ANQGSEA, per germline. The CDR3 sequence is 12 residues long. This CDR3 is CSVGIFYNEQFF. In DNA form, the CDR3 reads TGCAGCGTCGGGATTTTTTACAATGAGCAGTTCTTC.

V is TRBV24-1 and J is TRBJ1-5; D call uncertain. In germline, CDR1 is KGHDR, CDR2 SFDVKD. Trimming stripped 4 bases from V and 0 bases from J, with 15 bases between. The CDR3 consists of 17 residues. For the CDR3, the DNA is TGTGCCACCAGTGACCGCTCAACCTTGGGTAGCAATCAGCCCCAGCATTTT. Translated, it gives CATSDRSTLGSNQPQHF.